This T cell receptor beta chain was captured in a study of cytomegalovirus exposure and HLA in healthy donors. PCR employed 60 Vbeta and 13 Jbeta primers. TCRdb keeps only in-frame clones here, not all; method: immunoSEQ multiplex PCR. This table has some 160,000 clones, roughly 67% appearing once. The germline gives CDR1 LNHDA, CDR2 SQIVND (reference sequence). Trimming took off 3 bases at V and 5 bases at J, with 16 bases between the two ends. There are 15 residues in the CDR3. The source is a woman under 30 in good health and CMV-seropositive. This chain connects TRBV19 to TRBJ1-1; weak D call: TRBD1 (5 bases). Sequenced input: PBMCs. CDR3 residues: CASSMTGGFGTEAFF. In DNA form, the CDR3 reads TGTGCCAGTAGTATGACCGGGGGTTTCGGAACTGAAGCTTTCTTT.